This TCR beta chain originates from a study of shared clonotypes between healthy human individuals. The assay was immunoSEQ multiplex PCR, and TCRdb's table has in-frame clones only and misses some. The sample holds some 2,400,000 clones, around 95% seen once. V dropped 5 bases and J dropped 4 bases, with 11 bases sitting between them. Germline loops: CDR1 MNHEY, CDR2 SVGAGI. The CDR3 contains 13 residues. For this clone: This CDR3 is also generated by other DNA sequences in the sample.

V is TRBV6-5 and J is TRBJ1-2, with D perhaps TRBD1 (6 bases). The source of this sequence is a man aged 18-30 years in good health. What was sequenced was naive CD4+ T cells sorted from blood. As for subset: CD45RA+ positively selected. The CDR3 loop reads CASSRQASYGYTF. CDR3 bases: TGTGCCAGCAGTCGACAGGCGTCCTATGGCTACACCTTC.